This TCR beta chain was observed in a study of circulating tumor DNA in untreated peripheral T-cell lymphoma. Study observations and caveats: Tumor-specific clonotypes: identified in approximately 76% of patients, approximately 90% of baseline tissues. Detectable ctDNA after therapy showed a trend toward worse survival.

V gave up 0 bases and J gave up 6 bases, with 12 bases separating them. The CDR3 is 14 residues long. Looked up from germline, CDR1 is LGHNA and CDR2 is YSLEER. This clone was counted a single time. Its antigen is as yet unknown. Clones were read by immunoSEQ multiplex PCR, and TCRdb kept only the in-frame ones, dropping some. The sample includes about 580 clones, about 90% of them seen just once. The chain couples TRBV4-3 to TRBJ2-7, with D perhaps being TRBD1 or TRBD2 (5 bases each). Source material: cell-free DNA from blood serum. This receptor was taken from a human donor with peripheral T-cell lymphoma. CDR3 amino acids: CASSQDPQGPEQYF. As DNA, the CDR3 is TGCGCCAGCAGCCAAGATCCCCAGGGACCCGAGCAGTACTTC.